A selection of T cell receptor beta chains follows, all from one sample in a study of human T cells and chemical hapten exposure. TCRdb re-derived calls from the RACE reads in MiXCR, one entry per CDR3 protein. Of about 84,000 distinct CDR3 sequences listed, roughly 10% are singletons. The sequenced sample was whole blood, obtained in connection with sensitization to the hapten diphenylcyclopropenone (DPC). The receptors derive from a woman in her 30s with alopecia areata. Some clones in this sample may be carry-over from other donors' samples. Each CDR3 is given with its conserved first and last residue. A D gene is named only where the DNA matches it firmly. Clone size appears in some rows only: once, few, many, or a class for an expanded clone.

D gene	V gene	J gene	CDR3 length	clone size	CDR3 DNA	CDR3 protein
NA	TRBV15	TRBJ2-7	14	few	TGTGCCACCAGCAGAGAATCGGGAGTGATTGAGCAGTACTTC	CATSRESGVIEQYF
TRBD1	TRBV28	TRBJ2-7	15	many	TGTGCCAGCACCTTCTCGGAGACAGGGCACTACGAGCAGTACTTC	CASTFSETGHYEQYF
TRBD1	TRBV30	TRBJ2-5	14	many	TGTGCCTTAATCGCAGGGGGCGCAGAGGAGACCCAGTACTTC	CALIAGGAEETQYF
NA	TRBV28	TRBJ2-3	14	many	TGTGCCAGCAGTTTATTCGGGAGAACAGATACGCAGTATTTT	CASSLFGRTDTQYF
NA	TRBV29-1	TRBJ2-2	15	NA	TGCAGCGTTGAGGACCCAACCGGGACGCCCGGGGAGCTGTTTTTT	CSVEDPTGTPGELFF
NA	TRBV28	TRBJ1-1	14	NA	TGTGCCAGCAGTCCCCCGATAATGAACACTGAAGCTTTCTTT	CASSPPIMNTEAFF
NA	TRBV7-2	TRBJ2-3	16	NA	TGTGCCAGCAGCTTACAACCCCGAGGGAAAGTAGATACGCAGTATTTT	CASSLQPRGKVDTQYF
TRBD1	TRBV28	TRBJ1-2	12	few	TGTGCCAGCAGTTACGGACAGGGCCGCTACACCTTC	CASSYGQGRYTF
NA	TRBV30	TRBJ1-1	13	many	TGTGCCTGTGCTGGACCGTGGAACACTGAAGCTTTCTTT	CACAGPWNTEAFF
NA	TRBV6-5	TRBJ1-2	14	many	TGTGCCAGCAGTTTCAGCGGGGGCGGCTATGGCTACACCTTC	CASSFSGGGYGYTF
TRBD2	TRBV13	TRBJ2-1	15	many	TGTGCCAGCAGCTTAGGCATTAGCGGGAGTCAAGGGCAGTTCTTC	CASSLGISGSQGQFF
NA	TRBV28	TRBJ1-1	14	many	TGTGCCAGCAGTGTTGGACAGTTGAACACTGAAGCTTTCTTT	CASSVGQLNTEAFF
NA	TRBV30	TRBJ1-3	13	many	TGTGCCTGGAGTGGAGGTTCGGGAAACACCATATATTTT	CAWSGGSGNTIYF
NA	TRBV7-8	TRBJ2-5	16	many	TGTGCCAGCAGCACTCCTACCGGGACCCTCCAAGAGACCCAGTACTTC	CASSTPTGTLQETQYF
NA	TRBV7-2	TRBJ1-1	14	many	TGTGCCAGCAGCTCCAGGGAAGGGGTCACTGAAGCTTTCTTT	CASSSREGVTEAFF
NA	TRBV4-3	TRBJ1-4	17	few	TGCGCCAGCAGCCAGTACCGGGACACGGCAACTAATGAAAAACTGTTTTTT	CASSQYRDTATNEKLFF
NA	TRBV20-1	TRBJ1-6	16	many	TGCAGTGCTAGAGAGGGGTATCCCTACTATAATTCACCCCTCCACTTT	CSAREGYPYYNSPLHF
TRBD2	TRBV24-1	TRBJ2-3	16	many	TGTGCCACCAGTGGCCAGACTAGCGGGAGAGCAGATACGCAGTATTTT	CATSGQTSGRADTQYF
NA	TRBV18	TRBJ1-2	17	many	TGTGCCAGCTCACCACCCCTCAGTACAGCCAGGGCTCGTGGCTACACCTTC	CASSPPLSTARARGYTF
NA	TRBV20-1	TRBJ1-5	14	few	TGCAGTGCTAGACCCCCCGGGAGCGGACAGCCCCAGCATTTT	CSARPPGSGQPQHF
NA	TRBV29-1	TRBJ2-5	14	many	TGCAGCGTATTTCAGGGACCAGATCAAGAGACCCAGTACTTC	CSVFQGPDQETQYF
NA	TRBV2	TRBJ2-3	15	many	TGTGCCAGCAGTGAAGTGGGACCCGGGGGAGATACGCAGTATTTT	CASSEVGPGGDTQYF
NA	TRBV9	TRBJ2-3	14	many	TGTGCCAGCAGCCTCACGACAGGCACAGATACGCAGTATTTT	CASSLTTGTDTQYF
TRBD2	TRBV5-4	TRBJ2-1	16	NA	TGTGCCAGCAGCTTTACAAGGACTAGCGGGGGGGATGAGCAGTTCTTC	CASSFTRTSGGDEQFF
TRBD2	TRBV10-3	TRBJ2-1	16	NA	TGTGCCATGAAGCAACCGATAGCGGGAGGGCCCAATGAGCAGTTCTTC	CAMKQPIAGGPNEQFF
NA	TRBV7-2	TRBJ2-2	13	many	TGTGCCAGCAGCGCCCTTAACACCGGGGAGCTGTTTTTT	CASSALNTGELFF
NA	TRBV5-1	TRBJ2-1	14	many	TGCGCCAGCAGCTTAAACGGCCTACTCAATGAGCAGTTCTTC	CASSLNGLLNEQFF
NA	TRBV20-1	TRBJ1-6	18	few	TGCAGTGCTACCCCAAGAGGACGGTCGAGCTCCTATAATTCACCCCTCCACTTT	CSATPRGRSSSYNSPLHF
NA	TRBV12-3/TRBV12-4	TRBJ2-4	10	NA	TGTGCCGCACCCAAAAACATTCAGTACTTC	CAAPKNIQYF
NA	TRBV6-2/TRBV6-3	TRBJ2-3	12	few	TGTGCCAGCAGTCCTCCAACAGATACGCAGTATTTT	CASSPPTDTQYF
TRBD2	TRBV7-9	TRBJ2-1	14	many	TGTGCCAGCAGCTCGACTAGCGGGGGTAATGAGCAGTTCTTC	CASSSTSGGNEQFF
TRBD1	TRBV7-6	TRBJ2-7	15	NA	TGTGCCAGCAGCCCAATCCAGGGGGCCTCCTACGAGCAGTACTTC	CASSPIQGASYEQYF
TRBD1	TRBV2	TRBJ2-7	12	many	TGTGCCAGATCCGGGACAGGCTACGAGCAGTACTTC	CARSGTGYEQYF
TRBD1	TRBV4-1	TRBJ1-2	17	few	TGCGCCAGCAGCCTAGCCGGGACAGGGAACCGGCTTTTGGGCTACACCTTC	CASSLAGTGNRLLGYTF
TRBD1	TRBV30	TRBJ1-5	12	many	TGTGCCTGTAAACAGGGGAATCAGCCCCAGCATTTT	CACKQGNQPQHF
NA	TRBV9	TRBJ1-6	12	NA	TGTGCCAGCAGCGTAGTGGGCTCACCCCTCCACTTT	CASSVVGSPLHF
NA	TRBV19	TRBJ2-2	16	many	TGTGCCACCACGCCCCTGACTGCCGCGGGGACCGGGGAGCTGTTTTTT	CATTPLTAAGTGELFF
NA	TRBV14	TRBJ2-3	15	few	TGTGCCAGCAGTCAGTGGGACAAAGACACAGATACGCAGTATTTT	CASSQWDKDTDTQYF
NA	TRBV7-2	TRBJ2-1	13	many	TGTGCCAGCAGCTTAGCGCGGGGCAATGAGCAGTTCTTC	CASSLARGNEQFF
TRBD2	TRBV20-1	TRBJ2-7	18	many	TGCAGTGCTAGAGGGCCTGGACTAGCGGGAAAAAACTCCTACGAGCAGTACTTC	CSARGPGLAGKNSYEQYF
TRBD2	TRBV7-6	TRBJ2-5	17	many	TGTGCCAGCAGCTTAAGGGGACTAGCGGGGGGCCGAGAGACCCAGTACTTC	CASSLRGLAGGRETQYF
NA	TRBV4-2	TRBJ1-5	15	few	TGTGCCAGCAGCCCAGACTCAGCGAGCAATCAGCCCCAGCATTTT	CASSPDSASNQPQHF
NA	TRBV14	TRBJ1-2	14	few	TGTGCCAGCAGCCAGGGGACCAGCTCCTATGGCTACACCTTC	CASSQGTSSYGYTF
NA	TRBV29-1	TRBJ2-5	13	NA	TGCAGCGTTGTCGTCAAGGAGTTTGGGGCCCAGTACTTC	CSVVVKEFGAQYF
NA	TRBV24-1	TRBJ1-5	14	many	TGTGCCACCAGTGATTTACAGGGAAATCAGCCCCAGCATTTT	CATSDLQGNQPQHF